Reported below is one TCR beta chain. The CDR3 extends 3 residues past the end of the read, so its final part is completed from the germline J gene. Generated by immunoSEQ multiplex PCR, the TCRdb table keeps only in-frame clones and is missing some. Its listing shows about 32,000 clones. V lost 5 bases and J lost 4; bases outside the gene matches: 2. The CDR3 is made up of 14 amino acids. CDR1 is SGHAT, CDR2 FQNNGV, per germline. The data were obtained in a study of T cells in women clearing cervical HPV infection. Study in general: Controls were women whose single incident HPV16 infection cleared within 12 months without precancer or cancer.

The receptor comes from a woman between 18 and 75 years old with a cervical HPV16 infection that either progressed to CIN3+ or cleared (not recorded which). The sequencing sample was made of blood buffy coat. V gene TRBV11-2 combines with J gene TRBJ1-4, with TRBD1 matching over 9 bases. CDR3 in amino acids: CASSLTGGNEKLFF. CDR3 bases read: TGTGCCAGCAGCCTGACAGGGGGTAATGAAAAA. Supplemented by reference TRBV11-2 and TRBJ1-4, the full variable domain reads EAGVAQSPRYKIIEKRQSVAFWCNPISGHATLYWYQQILGQGPKLLIQFQNNGVVDDSQLPKDRFSAERLKGVDSTLKIQPAKLEDSAVYLCASSLTGGNEKLFFGSGTQLSVL.